Listed here are 25 T cell receptor beta chains from one sample, sequenced in a study of T-cell memory formation after mild COVID-19. MiXCR was run by TCRdb on the 5' RACE reads, yielding one entry per CDR3 protein. The sample carries approximately 350,000 distinct CDR3 sequences, 25% to 30% recorded once. Sequencing was done on a sample of PBMCs or a T cell subset sorted from them (not recorded which). The receptors stem from an adult woman who had mild COVID-19 (a few samples of this study predate the infection). Cell type and time point are not known.

This clonotype was seen a few times. The chain combines TRBV5-1 with TRBJ2-1; 8 positions agree with TRBD2. CDR3 length: 16 residues. J lost 2 bases, V lost 3 bases, and 7 bases had no gene match. Germline CDR1 is SGHRS and CDR2 is YFSETQ. The CDR3: CASSSPGLGAYNEQFF. The CDR3, as DNA: TGCGCCAGCAGCTCTCCGGGACTAGGCGCCTACAATGAGCAGTTCTTC.

This rearrangement joins TRBV25-1 to TRBJ1-5, with D unresolved. The CDR3 consists of 15 residues. The V gene's germline CDR1 is MGHDK and CDR2 SYGVNS. V shed 2 bases and J shed 4 bases, with 12 bases lying between them. The CDR3 nucleotides read TGTGCCAGCAGTGAACCAGGTAGTCTAAATCAGCCCCAGCATTTT. Protein sequence: CASSEPGSLNQPQHF. The variable domain in full, with the rest retrieved from reference TRBV25-1 and TRBJ1-5, is EADIYQTPRYLVIGTGKKITLECSQTMGHDKMYWYQQDPGMELHLIHYSYGVNSTEKGDLSSESTVSRIRTEHFPLTLESARPSHTSQYLCASSEPGSLNQPQHFGDGTRLSIL.

The chain has TRBV12-3 or TRBV12-4 and TRBJ2-1; D possibly uses TRBD1 or TRBD2 (5 bases each). V was clipped by 4 bases and J by 7 bases, with 14 bases between them. CDR3 length equals 14 residues. The chain's CDR3 is CASSSLGAGNEQFF. The CDR3 DNA reads TGTGCCAGCAGTTCCCTCGGGGCTGGAAATGAGCAGTTCTTC.

This chain uses TRBV7-3 with TRBJ2-4; 7 positions agree with TRBD1. The CDR3 has 14 residues. Germline-derived CDR1 and CDR2 are SGHTA and FQGTGA. The V gene end was trimmed by 1 base and the J gene end by 4 bases; junction bases not matched to a gene: 1. Here the CDR3 DNA reads TGTGCCAGCAGCTTAATGACAGGGAAAAACATTCAGTACTTC. It specifies CASSLMTGKNIQYF.

In its sample, this clonotype was seen a few times. V usage is TRBV20-1 and J usage is TRBJ2-3; a possible D gene is TRBD2 (7 bases). The CDR3 runs to 12 residues. The V and J ends lost 8 bases and 1 base respectively, with 10 bases between them. Germline V gene sequence: CDR1 DFQATT, CDR2 SNEGSKA (reference sequence). The CDR3 region has the DNA TGCAGTCTAGGGGGGGGCACAGATACGCAGTATTTT. Its translation is CSLGGGTDTQYF.

This sequence joins TRBV30 and TRBJ2-5; D uncertain. V was trimmed by 2 bases and J by 7 bases, leaving 14 bases between them. The germline V gene encodes CDR1 GTSNPN and CDR2 SVGIG (reference sequence). This CDR3 is 13 amino acids long. The CDR3 protein is CAWSPGVGLTQYF. The DNA for the CDR3 is TGTGCCTGGAGTCCTGGGGTCGGTTTGACCCAGTACTTC.

The genes are TRBV18 and TRBJ1-1; 7 nucleotides align to TRBD1. J lost 5 bases, V lost 3 bases, and 15 bases had no gene match. CDR3 size: 17 residues. The germline V gene encodes CDR1 KGHSH and CDR2 LQKENI. The CDR3 region has the DNA TGTGCCAGCTCACCCAACCCCGGGAGAGGGGGCAGTACTGAAGCTTTCTTT. The encoded protein is CASSPNPGRGGSTEAFF.

The table lists this clonotype with a few counts. The chain combines TRBV20-1 with TRBJ2-3; 7 bases are a match to TRBD2. CDR1 is DFQATT and CDR2 is SNEGSKA in the germline V gene (reference sequence). CDR3 length: 14 residues. V trimming: 3 bases; J trimming: 4 bases; junction bases outside the gene matches: 7. The CDR3 here is CSARGGSASDTQYF. CDR3 sequence (DNA): TGCAGTGCTAGGGGGGGGTCAGCATCAGATACGCAGTATTTT.

V and J are TRBV11-3 and TRBJ2-1, with D possibly TRBD2 on 5 matching bases. CDR1 is SGHNT and CDR2 is YENEEA in the germline V gene. V shed 5 bases and J shed 0 bases, with 11 bases lying between them. This CDR3 contains 15 residues. The CDR3 region is CASSRDGNSYNEQFF. DNA for the CDR3: TGTGCCAGCAGCCGCGACGGGAACTCCTACAATGAGCAGTTCTTC.

In this sample, this clonotype turned up a few times. The chain uses TRBV7-2 and TRBJ1-2; the match to TRBD1 covers 7 bases. CDR1 SGHTA and CDR2 FQGNSA come from the germline V gene. This CDR3 has 13 residues. V was pared by 5 bases and J by 4 bases, with 4 bases of the junction left unmatched. The CDR3: CASSRDRAYGYTF. CDR3 DNA sequence: TGTGCCAGCAGCCGAGACAGGGCCTATGGCTACACCTTC.

This clonotype was counted only a few times. V is TRBV5-1 and J is TRBJ1-1; 7 positions agree with TRBD1. This CDR3 is 15 amino acids long. The V and J ends lost 4 bases and 3 bases, in that order; junction bases with no gene match: 9. Germline V gives CDR1 SGHRS, CDR2 YFSETQ. CDR3 bases: TGCGCCAGCAGCAAATGGGACAGCCTAGACACTGAAGCTTTCTTT. This translates into CASSKWDSLDTEAFF.

This clonotype was picked up a small number of times. This chain connects TRBV6-7 to TRBJ2-4; the D is unclear. TRBV6-7 is marked as an open reading frame, function uncertain. The ends were cut back, 2 bases at V and 2 bases at J, with 4 bases in the middle. The CDR3 spans 13 residues. Here the CDR3 reads CASSYRSKNIQYF. Here the CDR3 DNA reads TGTGCCAGCAGTTACAGGTCCAAAAACATTCAGTACTTC.

The V and J genes are TRBV28 and TRBJ2-6, with 9 nucleotides matching TRBD1. The CDR3 loop spans 19 amino acids. With 6 bases clipped from V and 0 bases from J, the junction kept 12 bases outside the gene matches. Germline CDR1 reads MDHEN; CDR2 reads SYDVKM. CDR3: CASRPQVGTGPSGANVLTF. The CDR3 DNA is TGTGCCAGCAGACCCCAGGTTGGGACAGGGCCCTCTGGGGCCAACGTCCTGACTTTC.

Only one count was recorded for this clonotype. Sequence at one end of the junction differs from germline and may be a read error. The chain uses TRBV20-1 and TRBJ2-1; D remains ambiguous. This CDR3 region has 14 residues. Germline-derived CDR1 and CDR2 are DFQATT and SNEGSKA (reference sequence). This CDR3 reads CSATAGNFYNEQFF. DNA of the CDR3: TGCAGCGCTACAGCTGGTAACTTCTACAATGAGCAGTTCTTC.

There are many counts of this clonotype. This sequence joins TRBV7-9 and TRBJ1-2; D is perhaps TRBD1 (5 bases). The CDR3 is 15 residues long. Germline values: CDR1 SEHNR, CDR2 FQNEAQ (reference sequence). The V gene lost 0 bases and the J gene lost 3 bases, with 11 bases spanning the gap. The chain's CDR3 is CASSLAATEHYGYTF. The CDR3, as DNA: TGTGCCAGCAGCTTAGCGGCGACAGAACACTATGGCTACACCTTC.

The J gene is TRBJ1-1, the V gene TRBV4-1; 7 nucleotides align to TRBD1. Unmatched junction bases numbered 3, after V lost 1 base and J lost 4 bases. Germline values: CDR1 MGHRA, CDR2 YSYEKL. This CDR3 contains 14 residues. DNA for the CDR3: TGCGCCAGCAGCCAAGGGAGGGGGCCCACTGAAGCTTTCTTT. Its translation: CASSQGRGPTEAFF.

CDR3: CASSRETGGPGANVLTF. The CDR3 DNA reads TGCGCCAGCAGCCGAGAGACGGGAGGGCCGGGGGCCAACGTCCTGACTTTC. V usage is TRBV4-3 and J usage is TRBJ2-6, with 8 bases matching TRBD2. The length of the CDR3 is 17 residues. Germline V gene sequence: CDR1 LGHNA, CDR2 YSLEER. Trimming removed 4 bases from V and 4 bases from J; junction bases left unmatched: 9.

This clonotype occurred a few times. The chain joins TRBV9 to TRBJ2-7, with D unresolved. V lost 5 bases and J lost 1, with 10 bases in between. Looked up from germline, CDR1 is SGDLS and CDR2 is YYNGEE. The CDR3 length is 13 residues. In DNA, the CDR3 is TGTGCCAGCAGTTCGGATGGGTCCTACGAGCAGTACTTC. Amino acids: CASSSDGSYEQYF.

The table lists this clonotype with a few counts. The chain is built from TRBV5-1 and TRBJ2-2; D could derive from TRBD1 or TRBD2 (6 bases each). V lost 4 bases to trimming and J lost 1 base, with 14 bases between them. This CDR3 region has 16 residues. Germline loops: CDR1 SGHRS, CDR2 YFSETQ. The CDR3 loop reads CASSPMRGVNTGELFF. CDR3 nucleotides: TGCGCCAGCAGCCCAATGAGGGGGGTGAACACCGGGGAGCTGTTTTTT.

The chain carries TRBV7-2 and TRBJ2-2; 8 bases fit TRBD1. This CDR3 has 16 residues. Germline V CDR1 and CDR2: SGHTA, FQGNSA. V dropped 3 bases and J dropped 3; count of bases not matched to a gene: 6. CDR3 DNA: TGTGCCAGCAGCTTTCGCAGGGGGCAGGACACCGGGGAGCTGTTTTTT. It encodes CASSFRRGQDTGELFF.

The sample holds a few counts of this clonotype. The CDR3: CAWGSSYEQYF. CDR3 DNA: TGTGCCTGGGGTTCTTCCTACGAGCAGTACTTC. The chain is built from TRBV30 and TRBJ2-7, with D unclear. Germline values: CDR1 GTSNPN, CDR2 SVGIG (reference sequence). This CDR3 contains 11 residues. Deletions cut 5 bases from V and 1 base from J, with 6 bases between.

The CDR3 here is CASSQGAGAADTF. Here the CDR3 DNA reads TGTGCCAGCAGCCAAGGTGCGGGGGCAGCGGACACCTTC. The chain combines TRBV3-1 with TRBJ1-2, with D possibly TRBD1 on 6 matching bases. The ends were cut back, 1 base at V and 12 bases at J, with 15 bases in the middle. Per the germline V gene, CDR1 is LGHDT and CDR2 is YNNKEL (reference sequence). The length of the CDR3 is 13 residues.

This clonotype showed up just a few times. This chain uses TRBV12-3 or TRBV12-4 with TRBJ1-2; a possible D gene is TRBD1 (5 bases). The CDR3 extends over 15 amino acids. The ends were cut back, 6 bases at V and 2 bases at J, with 16 bases in the middle. The CDR3 DNA is TGTGCCAGCAGCTCATCCCCGAGGGGAAACTATGGCTACACCTTC. As protein: CASSSSPRGNYGYTF.

The CDR3 bases are TGTGCCAGCAATGAGGAAGGCGGACAACCGTACCAAGAGACCCAGTACTTC. It translates to CASNEEGGQPYQETQYF. The chain links TRBV2 to TRBJ2-5; tentative D call: TRBD1 (5 bases). Germline CDR1 reads SNHLY; CDR2 reads FYNNEI. The CDR3 covers 17 residues. Trimming pared 7 bases from V and 0 bases from J, leaving 21 bases between.

The V and J genes are TRBV25-1 and TRBJ2-1, with D perhaps TRBD1 (6 bases). V was cut by 7 bases and J by 2 bases, with 12 bases left in between. Germline lookup yields CDR1 MGHDK and CDR2 SYGVNS. This CDR3 is 14 amino acids long. The CDR3 reads CASKSGAAYNEQFF. CDR3 nucleotide sequence: TGTGCCAGCAAATCAGGGGCGGCCTACAATGAGCAGTTCTTC.